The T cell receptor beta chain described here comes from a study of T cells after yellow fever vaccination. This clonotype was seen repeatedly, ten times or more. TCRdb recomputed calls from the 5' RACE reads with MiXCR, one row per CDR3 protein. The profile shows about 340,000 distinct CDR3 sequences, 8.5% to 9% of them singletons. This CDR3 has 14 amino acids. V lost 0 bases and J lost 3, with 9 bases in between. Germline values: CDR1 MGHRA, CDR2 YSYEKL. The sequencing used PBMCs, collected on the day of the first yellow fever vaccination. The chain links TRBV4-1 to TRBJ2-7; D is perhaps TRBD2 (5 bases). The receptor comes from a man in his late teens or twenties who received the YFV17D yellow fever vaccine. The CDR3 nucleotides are TGCGCCAGCAGCCAAGACCCGGCGGGCTACGAGCAGTACTTC. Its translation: CASSQDPAGYEQYF.